These T cell receptor beta chains were read from a single sample in a study of T cells in narcolepsy. TCRdb's copy holds only in-frame clones and misses some; the assay was immunoSEQ multiplex PCR. The repertoire includes tens of thousands of clones, over 65% of them detected once, and around 1% sits in the top ten. The sequenced sample was memory (CD45RA-) CD4+ T cells from blood. The receptor source for this set is a human donor in good health. Both conserved end residues are part of each CDR3. A D gene is named only where the DNA matches it firmly. A row's size may be missing; if present it is once, few, many or a size class.

clone_size	v_call	d_call	j_call	cdr3_nt	cdr3_aa
-	TRBV2	-	TRBJ1-6	TGTGCCAGCAGTCTCGGGACTTCACCCCTCCACTTT	CASSLGTSPLHF
-	TRBV10-2	TRBD2	TRBJ2-3	TGCGCCAGCGGGGCTAGCGGGGGAGATACGCAGTATTTT	CASGASGGDTQYF
few	TRBV10-3	TRBD1	TRBJ2-7	TGTGCCATCAGCCGCGGGACAGGAGACTACGAGCAGTACTTC	CAISRGTGDYEQYF
-	TRBV7-2	TRBD2	TRBJ2-7	TGTGCCAGCAGCTTGACTAGCGGAGGGGCCTACGAGCAGTACTTC	CASSLTSGGAYEQYF
-	TRBV2	TRBD2	TRBJ2-7	TGTGCCAGCAGTGGGGGGACTAGCGGGATCCACGAGCAGTACTTC	CASSGGTSGIHEQYF
few	TRBV30	-	TRBJ1-4	TGTGCCTGGGGTAGCGGCCTCCGAGGGGAAAAACTGTTTTTT	CAWGSGLRGEKLFF
-	TRBV6-6	TRBD1	TRBJ1-1	TGTGCCAGCAGGGATCAGGGGGCTCGGACTGAAGCTTTCTTT	CASRDQGARTEAFF
-	TRBV18	-	TRBJ1-4	TGTGCCAGCTCAACGGAGACCCAACCTTGGAATTTACTGTTTTTT	CASSTETQPWNLLFF
-	TRBV5-8	-	TRBJ2-1	TGTGCCAGCAGCGAGGAGTGGGCCACCTACAATGAGCAGTTCTTC	CASSEEWATYNEQFF
-	TRBV11-2	TRBD1	TRBJ1-2	TGTGCCAGCAGCTCCCCGTGGACAGGAGGCTACACCTTC	CASSSPWTGGYTF
-	TRBV5-1	-	TRBJ1-1	TGCGCCAGCAGCCCTCGGGGTCAGACGAACACTGAAGCTTTCTTT	CASSPRGQTNTEAFF
-	TRBV5-1	-	TRBJ2-7	TGCGCCAGCAGCTTGGTGGGTATGGGAGAGCCTTCCTACGAGCAGTACTTC	CASSLVGMGEPSYEQYF
-	TRBV27	TRBD2	TRBJ2-2	TGTGCCAGCAGTTTATCGGTGTTTGGCGGGAGGGCCAGGAACACCGGGGAGCTGTTTTTT	CASSLSVFGGRARNTGELFF
-	TRBV4-2	-	TRBJ2-2	TGTGCCAGCAGCCAAGTGACCAGGGGTGCGGGCACCGGGGAGCTGTTTTTT	CASSQVTRGAGTGELFF
-	TRBV5-1	-	TRBJ2-5	TGCGCCAGCAGCTTGGAGACCGCCAGGCGGGGAGAGACCCAGTACTTC	CASSLETARRGETQYF
-	TRBV4-2	-	TRBJ1-2	TGTGCCAGCAGCCAAGATACAAGCTTTCCTTATGGCTACACCTTC	CASSQDTSFPYGYTF
-	TRBV30	TRBD1	TRBJ1-5	TGTGCCTGGAGTGTAGGGGGCGCCTGGGAGCCCCAGCATTTT	CAWSVGGAWEPQHF
-	TRBV7-8	TRBD1	TRBJ1-2	TGTGCCAGCAGCTTAGCACTGGGACAGGGGGCGGGAATCGTATCTGGCTACACCTTC	CASSLALGQGAGIVSGYTF
-	TRBV5-6	-	TRBJ2-2	TGTGCCAGCAGCTTGGGCCAGATAAACACCGGGGAGCTGTTTTTT	CASSLGQINTGELFF
-	TRBV19	-	TRBJ2-3	TGTGCCAGTAGTACGACAGGAACCACAGATACGCAGTTTTTT	CASSTTGTTDTQFF
-	TRBV2	-	TRBJ2-7	TGTGCCAGCAGTGAGTCGATAGGGGGGCCGAGCGAGCAGTACTTC	CASSESIGGPSEQYF
-	TRBV10-1	TRBD2	TRBJ2-1	TGCGCCAGCAGTGAGTCCGGCGGGAGGTCTAATGAGCAGTTCTTC	CASSESGGRSNEQFF
-	TRBV29-1	TRBD2	TRBJ2-3	TGCAGCGTTGACGGGGGCGGGAGGGCAGATACGCAGTATTTT	CSVDGGGRADTQYF
-	TRBV9	TRBD1	TRBJ2-7	TGTGCCAGCAGCCCGGGACAGGGGGCCTACGAGCAGTACTTC	CASSPGQGAYEQYF
-	TRBV15	-	TRBJ1-1	TGTGCCACCAGCAGAGATCTGGAGGCTGAAGCTTTCTTT	CATSRDLEAEAFF
-	TRBV5-1	-	TRBJ2-3	TGCGCCAGCAGCTTGGTAGGGGCCACAGATACGCAGTATTTT	CASSLVGATDTQYF
few	TRBV7-2	-	TRBJ1-6	TGTGCCAGCAGCCGAATGGTAGGCCATTCACCCCTCCACTTT	CASSRMVGHSPLHF
-	TRBV6-5	-	TRBJ1-5	TGTGCCAGCAGTGAAATGGTTAGCAATCAGCCCCAGCATTTT	CASSEMVSNQPQHF
-	TRBV19	-	TRBJ2-3	TGTGCCAGTACCCCCAGGGGGGAGCCAGATACGCAGTATTTT	CASTPRGEPDTQYF
-	TRBV5-1	-	TRBJ2-7	TGCGCCAGCAGCTTGAGGGGGGACATCTACGAGCAGTACTTC	CASSLRGDIYEQYF
few	TRBV7-2	-	TRBJ1-3	TGTGCCAGCAGCGCACGACAGAACACCATATATTTT	CASSARQNTIYF
few	TRBV6-6	-	TRBJ1-2	TGTGCCAGCAGCCCCGGACCGATGAACTATGGCTACACCTTC	CASSPGPMNYGYTF
-	TRBV6-5	-	TRBJ2-1	TGTGCCAGCAGGGACGGGGGGCGCTCCTACAATGAGCAGTTCTTC	CASRDGGRSYNEQFF
-	TRBV7-8	TRBD1	TRBJ1-3	TGTGCCAGCAGCATCCTACAGGGGAGGACTGGAAACACCATATATTTT	CASSILQGRTGNTIYF
-	TRBV15	TRBD2	TRBJ2-1	TGTGCCACCAGCAGAGGCGGGAGTTTTTACAATGAGCAGTTCTTC	CATSRGGSFYNEQFF
-	TRBV19	-	TRBJ1-5	TGTGCCAGTAGTACGACAGTGAATAGCAATCAGCCCCAGCATTTT	CASSTTVNSNQPQHF
-	TRBV7-6	TRBD2	TRBJ2-1	TGTGCCAGCAGCTTAGAAGTAGCGGGGGCCCTAGGTGAGCAGTTCTTC	CASSLEVAGALGEQFF
few	TRBV6-1	TRBD1	TRBJ1-4	TGTGCCAGCAGTGAAAGAGGACAGGCAGGGCATAATGAAAAACTGTTTTTT	CASSERGQAGHNEKLFF
-	TRBV4-1	TRBD2	TRBJ2-1	TGCGCCAGCAGCCAAGAGATAATAGCGGGAGGGCCAGGGGGTGAGCAGTTCTTC	CASSQEIIAGGPGGEQFF
once	TRBV2	-	TRBJ2-4	TGTGCCAGCATGCAGGGCCAAAACATTCAGTACTTC	CASMQGQNIQYF
-	TRBV30	-	TRBJ1-1	TGTGCCTGCACAGGGTACACTGAAGCTTTCTTT	CACTGYTEAFF
-	TRBV5-8	-	TRBJ1-6	TGTGCCAGCAGCCCGCTTTCGTCACCCCTCCACTTT	CASSPLSSPLHF
few	TRBV19	-	TRBJ2-1	TGTGCCAGTAGTATCTATTTTAGCTCCTACAATGAGCAGTTCTTC	CASSIYFSSYNEQFF
-	TRBV28	TRBD1	TRBJ2-6	TGTGCCAGCAGACCTACAGGGGGTTCTGGGGCCAACGTCCTGACTTTC	CASRPTGGSGANVLTF
-	TRBV30	-	TRBJ1-1	TGTGCCTGGAGTGTAGGGGTGCCTGAAGCTTTCTTT	CAWSVGVPEAFF